This TCR beta chain is from a study of immune cell composition in non-small cell lung cancer. Study overall: Histologic subtype was mainly adenocarcinoma or squamous cell carcinoma. Points from the study as a whole: Approximately 79% of squamous and roughly 34% of adenocarcinoma cases had tumour-associated clones >0.5%. Shared sequences between tumour-reactive and dominant in vivo clones were not proven.

This CDR3 region has 13 residues. CDR1 is LNHNV, CDR2 YYDKDF, per germline (reference sequence). As to this clone: The antigen is not known. One junction end does not reproduce the germline sequence, and a read error may be involved.

Here immunoSEQ multiplex PCR was the method, and the copy in TCRdb shows in-frame clones only, minus some. Among several thousand clones, about 80% were seen once, and the ten largest hold around 9.9%. The receptor was derived from a human donor with non-small cell lung cancer. V is TRBV15 and J is TRBJ1-1; TRBD1 might be the D (6 bases). The sample was lung tumor tissue. The DNA of the CDR3 is TGTGCCGCCAGTGCAGGGGTAAGCACTGAAGCTTTCTTT. It codes for CAASAGVSTEAFF.